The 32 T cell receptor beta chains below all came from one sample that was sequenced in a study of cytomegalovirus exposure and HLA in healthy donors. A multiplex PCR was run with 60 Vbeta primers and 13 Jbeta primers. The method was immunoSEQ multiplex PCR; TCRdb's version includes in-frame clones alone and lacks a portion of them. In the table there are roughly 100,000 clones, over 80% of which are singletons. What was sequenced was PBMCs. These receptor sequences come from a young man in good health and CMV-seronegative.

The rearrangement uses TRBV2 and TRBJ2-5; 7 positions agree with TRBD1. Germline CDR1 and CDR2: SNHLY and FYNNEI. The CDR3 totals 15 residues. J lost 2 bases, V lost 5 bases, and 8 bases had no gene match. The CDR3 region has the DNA TGTGCCAGCAGTCCCCCTTTGGGACAGCAAGAGACCCAGTACTTC. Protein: CASSPPLGQQETQYF. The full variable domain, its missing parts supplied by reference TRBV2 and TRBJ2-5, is EPEVTQTPSHQVTQMGQEVILRCVPISNHLYFYWYRQILGQKVEFLVSFYNNEISEKSEIFDDQFSVERPDGSNFTLKIRSTKLEDSAMYFCASSPPLGQQETQYFGPGTRLLVL.

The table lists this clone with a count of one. The CDR3 protein is CAARGGTDTQYF. In DNA, the CDR3 is TGTGCCGCCCGGGGAGGGACAGATACGCAGTATTTT. The J gene is TRBJ2-3, the V gene TRBV10-3, with 7 bases matching TRBD2. The CDR3 has 12 residues. The ends lost 11 bases at V and 3 bases at J; junction bases unmatched: 5. Germline CDR1 is ENHRY and CDR2 is SYGVKD.

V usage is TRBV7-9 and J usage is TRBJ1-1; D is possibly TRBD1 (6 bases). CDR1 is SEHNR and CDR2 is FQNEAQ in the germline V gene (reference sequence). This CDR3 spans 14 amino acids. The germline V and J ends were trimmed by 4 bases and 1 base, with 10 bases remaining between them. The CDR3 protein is CASSSWTENTEAFF. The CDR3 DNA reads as TGTGCCAGCAGCTCTTGGACAGAGAACACTGAAGCTTTCTTT.

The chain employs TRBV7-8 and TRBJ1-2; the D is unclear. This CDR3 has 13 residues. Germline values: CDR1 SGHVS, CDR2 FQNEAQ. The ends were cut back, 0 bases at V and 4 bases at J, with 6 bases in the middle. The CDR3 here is CASSLAPGYGYTF. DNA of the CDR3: TGTGCCAGCAGCTTAGCCCCGGGCTATGGCTACACCTTC.

The CDR3 reads CASSAIGGRGDTIYF. The CDR3 DNA follows: TGTGCCAGCAGTGCCATAGGGGGTCGTGGGGACACCATATATTTT. The V call is TRBV6-5, the J call TRBJ1-3; D may be TRBD1 (6 bases). Deletions cut 5 bases from V and 8 bases from J, with 19 bases between. The CDR3 runs 15 residues. Germline assignment: CDR1 MNHEY and CDR2 SVGAGI.

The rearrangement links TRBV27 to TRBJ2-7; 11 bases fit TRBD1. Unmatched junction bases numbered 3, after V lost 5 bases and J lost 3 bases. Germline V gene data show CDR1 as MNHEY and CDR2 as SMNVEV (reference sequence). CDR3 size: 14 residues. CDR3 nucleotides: TGTGCCAGCAGTCGGACAGGGGGCCTCTACGAGCAGTACTTC. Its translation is CASSRTGGLYEQYF.

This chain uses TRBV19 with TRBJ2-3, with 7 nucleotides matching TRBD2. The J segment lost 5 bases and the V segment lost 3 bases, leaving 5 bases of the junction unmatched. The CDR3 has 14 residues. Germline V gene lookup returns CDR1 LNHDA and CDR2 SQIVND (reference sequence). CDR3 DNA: TGTGCCAGTAGTATGGCGGGAGCGGGAGATACGCAGTATTTT. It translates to CASSMAGAGDTQYF.

The CDR3, as DNA: TGTGCCAGCAGCCTAGCGGTTCGGATGAACACTGAAGCTTTCTTT. Translating it yields CASSLAVRMNTEAFF. The genes are TRBV14 and TRBJ1-1; D unclear. There are 15 residues in the CDR3. Looked up from germline, CDR1 is SGHDN and CDR2 is FVKESK. V was cut by 4 bases and J by 0 bases, with 12 bases left in between. The whole variable domain, filled in from reference TRBV14 and TRBJ1-1, reads EAGVTQFPSHSVIEKGQTVTLRCDPISGHDNLYWYRRVMGKEIKFLLHFVKESKQDESGMPNNRFLAERTGGTYSTLKVQPAELEDSGVYFCASSLAVRMNTEAFFGQGTRLTVV.

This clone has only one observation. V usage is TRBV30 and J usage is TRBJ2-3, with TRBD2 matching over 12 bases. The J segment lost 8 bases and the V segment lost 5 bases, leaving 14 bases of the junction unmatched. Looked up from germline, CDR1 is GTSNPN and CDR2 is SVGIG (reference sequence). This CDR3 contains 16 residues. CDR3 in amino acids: CAWYLGLAGRGGTQYF. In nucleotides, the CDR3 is TGTGCCTGGTACCTGGGACTAGCGGGCCGAGGGGGTACGCAGTATTTT. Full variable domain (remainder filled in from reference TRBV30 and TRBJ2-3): SQTIHQWPATLVQPVGSPLSLECTVEGTSNPNLYWYRQAAGRGLQLLFYSVGIGQISSEVPQNLSASRPQDRQFILSSKKLLLSDSGFYLCAWYLGLAGRGGTQYFGPGTRLTVL.

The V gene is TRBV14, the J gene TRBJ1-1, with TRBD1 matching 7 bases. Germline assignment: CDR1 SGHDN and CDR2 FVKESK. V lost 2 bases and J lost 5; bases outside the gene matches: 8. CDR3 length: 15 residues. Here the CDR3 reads CASSQSGGRQTEAFF. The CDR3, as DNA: TGTGCCAGCAGCCAATCAGGGGGACGCCAAACTGAAGCTTTCTTT.

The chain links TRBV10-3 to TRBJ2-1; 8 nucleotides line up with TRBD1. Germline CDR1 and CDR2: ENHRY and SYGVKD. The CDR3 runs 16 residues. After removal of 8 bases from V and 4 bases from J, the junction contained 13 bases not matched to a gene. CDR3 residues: CAIGSLTGDNYNEQFF. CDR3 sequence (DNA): TGTGCCATCGGTTCCTTGACAGGGGACAATTACAATGAGCAGTTCTTC.

The CDR3 sequence: CASSLTSGKLYEQYF. The CDR3 bases are TGTGCCAGCAGCCTGACTAGCGGAAAACTTTACGAGCAGTACTTC. The chain is built from TRBV28 and TRBJ2-5, with 9 bases fitting TRBD2. The assigned J gene may be wrong: the sequence end matches TRBJ2-7 better. The CDR3 loop spans 15 amino acids. Germline CDR1 reads MDHEN; CDR2 reads SYDVKM.

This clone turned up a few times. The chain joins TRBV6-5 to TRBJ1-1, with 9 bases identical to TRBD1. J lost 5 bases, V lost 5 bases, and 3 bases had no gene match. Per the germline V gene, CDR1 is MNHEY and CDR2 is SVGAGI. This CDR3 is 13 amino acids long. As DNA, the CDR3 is TGTGCCAGCAGTACAGGGGGCAAAACTGAAGCTTTCTTT. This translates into CASSTGGKTEAFF.

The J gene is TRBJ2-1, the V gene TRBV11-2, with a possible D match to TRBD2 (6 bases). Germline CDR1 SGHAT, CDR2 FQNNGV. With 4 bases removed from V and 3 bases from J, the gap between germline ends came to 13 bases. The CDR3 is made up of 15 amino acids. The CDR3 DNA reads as TGTGCCAGCAGCTACAGGAGGGCCGGCTACAATGAGCAGTTCTTC. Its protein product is CASSYRRAGYNEQFF.

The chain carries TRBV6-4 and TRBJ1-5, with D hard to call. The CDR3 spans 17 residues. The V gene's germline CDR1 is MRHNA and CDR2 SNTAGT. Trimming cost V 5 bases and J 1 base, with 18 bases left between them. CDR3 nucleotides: TGTGCCAGCAGTCCTCATCGATTCGAGAGGAGCAATCAGCCCCAGCATTTT. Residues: CASSPHRFERSNQPQHF.

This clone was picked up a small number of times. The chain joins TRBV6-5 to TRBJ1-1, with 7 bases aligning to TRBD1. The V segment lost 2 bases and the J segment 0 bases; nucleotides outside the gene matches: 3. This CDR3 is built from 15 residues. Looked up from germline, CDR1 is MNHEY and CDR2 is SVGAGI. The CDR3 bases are TGTGCCAGCAGTTACCGGGACAGCATGAACACTGAAGCTTTCTTT. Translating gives CASSYRDSMNTEAFF.

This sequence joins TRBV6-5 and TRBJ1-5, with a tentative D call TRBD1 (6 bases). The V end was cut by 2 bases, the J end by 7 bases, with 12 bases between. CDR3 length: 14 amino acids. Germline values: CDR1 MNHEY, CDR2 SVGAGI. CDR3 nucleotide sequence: TGTGCCAGCAGTTACGAGGGGGTAGGACAGCCCCAGCATTTT. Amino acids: CASSYEGVGQPQHF.

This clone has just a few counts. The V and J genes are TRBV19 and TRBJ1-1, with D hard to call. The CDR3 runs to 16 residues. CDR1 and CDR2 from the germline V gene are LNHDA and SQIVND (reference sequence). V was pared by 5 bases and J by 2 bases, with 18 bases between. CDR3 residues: CASSVAVASGNTEAFF. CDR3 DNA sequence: TGTGCCAGTAGTGTTGCAGTGGCTAGTGGCAACACTGAAGCTTTCTTT.

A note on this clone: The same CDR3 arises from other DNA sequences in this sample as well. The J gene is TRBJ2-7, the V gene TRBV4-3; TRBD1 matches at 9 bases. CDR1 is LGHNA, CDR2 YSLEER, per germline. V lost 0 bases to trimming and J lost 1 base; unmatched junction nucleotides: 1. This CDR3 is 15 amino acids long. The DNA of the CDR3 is TGCGCCAGCAGCCAAGATGACAGGGGGTCCTACGAGCAGTACTTC. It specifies CASSQDDRGSYEQYF.

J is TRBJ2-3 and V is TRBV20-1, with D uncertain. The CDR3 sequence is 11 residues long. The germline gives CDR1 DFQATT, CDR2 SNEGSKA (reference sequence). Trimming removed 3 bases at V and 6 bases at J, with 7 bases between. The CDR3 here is CSASPTDTQYF. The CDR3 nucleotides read TGCAGTGCTAGCCCTACGGATACGCAGTATTTT.

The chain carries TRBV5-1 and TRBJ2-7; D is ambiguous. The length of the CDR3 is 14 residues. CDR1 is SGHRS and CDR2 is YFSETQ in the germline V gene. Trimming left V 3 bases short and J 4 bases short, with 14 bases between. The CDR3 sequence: CASSSGSTSYEQYF. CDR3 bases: TGCGCCAGCAGCTCGGGTTCGACCTCGTACGAGCAGTACTTC.

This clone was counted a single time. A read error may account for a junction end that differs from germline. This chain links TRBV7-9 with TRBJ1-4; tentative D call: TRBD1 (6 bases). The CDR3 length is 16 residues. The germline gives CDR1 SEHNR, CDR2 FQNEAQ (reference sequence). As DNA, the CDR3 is TGTTCCAGCAGCTTAGGGGGGGGGCAGAGGAGTGAAAAACTGTTTTTT. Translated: CSSSLGGGQRSEKLFF.

The CDR3 loop is CASSFGGPPQETQYF. The DNA for the CDR3 is TGTGCCAGCAGCTTCGGGGGACCCCCTCAAGAGACCCAGTACTTC. This chain links TRBV7-9 with TRBJ2-5; weak D call: TRBD2 (6 bases). There are 15 residues in the CDR3. Germline CDR1 and CDR2: SEHNR and FQNEAQ (reference sequence). Trimming pared 3 bases from V and 2 bases from J, leaving 13 bases between.

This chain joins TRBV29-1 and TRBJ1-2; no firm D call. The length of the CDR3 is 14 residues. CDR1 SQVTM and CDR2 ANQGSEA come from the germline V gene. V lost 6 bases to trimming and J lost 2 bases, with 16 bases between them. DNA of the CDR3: TGCAGCGTCGGAGGGTCGGGAATCAACTATGGCTACACCTTC. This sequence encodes CSVGGSGINYGYTF.

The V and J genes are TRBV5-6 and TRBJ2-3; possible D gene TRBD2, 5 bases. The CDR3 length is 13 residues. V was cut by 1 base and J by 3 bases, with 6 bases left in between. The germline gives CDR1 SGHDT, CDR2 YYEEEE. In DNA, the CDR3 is TGTGCCAGCAGCTTGCAGCGGACAGATACGCAGTATTTT. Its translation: CASSLQRTDTQYF.

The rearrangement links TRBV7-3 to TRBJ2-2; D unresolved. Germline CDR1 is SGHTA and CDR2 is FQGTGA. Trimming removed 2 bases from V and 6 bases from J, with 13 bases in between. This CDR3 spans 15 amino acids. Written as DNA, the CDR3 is TGTGCCAGCAGCTTAGGTGGTAGTCTGTCCGGGGAGCTGTTTTTT. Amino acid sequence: CASSLGGSLSGELFF.

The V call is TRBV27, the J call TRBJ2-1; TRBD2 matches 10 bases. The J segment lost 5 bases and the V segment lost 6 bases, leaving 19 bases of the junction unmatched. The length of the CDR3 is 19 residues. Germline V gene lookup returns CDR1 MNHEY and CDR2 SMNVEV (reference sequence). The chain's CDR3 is CASSDFIGASGSWHNEQFF. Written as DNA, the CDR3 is TGTGCCAGCAGCGACTTTATTGGGGCTAGCGGGAGTTGGCACAATGAGCAGTTCTTC.

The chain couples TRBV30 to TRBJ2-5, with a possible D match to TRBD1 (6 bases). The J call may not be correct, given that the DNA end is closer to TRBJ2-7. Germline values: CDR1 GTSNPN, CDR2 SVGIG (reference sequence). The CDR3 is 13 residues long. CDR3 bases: TGTGCCTGGAGTGAAGGGACATACTACGAGCAGTACTTC. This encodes CAWSEGTYYEQYF.

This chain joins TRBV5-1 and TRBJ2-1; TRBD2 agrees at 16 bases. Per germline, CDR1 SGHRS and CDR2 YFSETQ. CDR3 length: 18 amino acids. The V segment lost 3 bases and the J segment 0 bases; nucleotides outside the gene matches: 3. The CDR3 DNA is TGCGCCAGCAGCTGGGGACTAGCGGGAGGGCCCTCCTACAATGAGCAGTTCTTC. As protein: CASSWGLAGGPSYNEQFF.

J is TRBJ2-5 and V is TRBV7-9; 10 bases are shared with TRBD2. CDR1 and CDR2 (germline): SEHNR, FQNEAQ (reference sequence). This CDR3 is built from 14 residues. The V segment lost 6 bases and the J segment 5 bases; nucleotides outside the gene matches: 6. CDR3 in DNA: TGTGCCAGCAGTCTAGCGGGAGTCTGGGAGACCCAGTACTTC. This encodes CASSLAGVWETQYF. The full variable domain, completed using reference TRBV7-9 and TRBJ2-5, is DTGVSQNPRHKITKRGQNVTFRCDPISEHNRLYWYRQTLGQGPEFLTYFQNEAQLEKSRLLSDRFSAERPKGSFSTLEIQRTEQGDSAMYLCASSLAGVWETQYFGPGTRLLVL.

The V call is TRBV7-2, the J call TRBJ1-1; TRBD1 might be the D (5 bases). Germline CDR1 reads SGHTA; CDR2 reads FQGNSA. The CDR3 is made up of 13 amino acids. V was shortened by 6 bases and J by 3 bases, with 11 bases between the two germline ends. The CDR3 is CASSLGHYTEAFF. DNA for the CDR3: TGTGCCAGCAGTCTTGGACATTACACTGAAGCTTTCTTT.

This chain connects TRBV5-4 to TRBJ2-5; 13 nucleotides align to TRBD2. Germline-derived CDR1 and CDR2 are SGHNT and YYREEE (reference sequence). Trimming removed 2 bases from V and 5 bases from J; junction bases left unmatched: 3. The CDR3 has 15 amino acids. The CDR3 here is CASSFKGLAGETQYF. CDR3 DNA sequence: TGTGCCAGCAGCTTTAAGGGACTAGCGGGGGAGACCCAGTACTTC.